The rows below give T cell receptor beta chains drawn from one sample of a study of CD8+ T cells in alopecia areata. The assay was immunoSEQ multiplex PCR, and TCRdb's table has in-frame clones only and misses some. The repertoire holds more than 200,000 clones, with less than 80% as singletons. The specimen was CD4+ T cells sorted from blood, collected at week 0. The receptors originated from a human donor with alopecia areata. Each CDR3 is given with its conserved first and last residue. D genes are given only for firm matches. Clone size appears in some rows only: once, few, many, or a class for an expanded clone.

d_call: -
clone_size: -
j_call: TRBJ1-2
v_call: TRBV4-1
cdr3_nt: TGCGCCAGCAGCCAAGACAACGGGATTATTGGTGGCTACACCTTC
cdr3_aa: CASSQDNGIIGGYTF

d_call: -
clone_size: few
j_call: TRBJ1-2
v_call: TRBV29-1
cdr3_nt: TGCAGCGTTGCCAGTTATGGCTACACCTTC
cdr3_aa: CSVASYGYTF

d_call: TRBD1
clone_size: once
j_call: TRBJ1-1
v_call: TRBV30
cdr3_nt: TGTGCCTGGAGTATCCGGGACAGGGTGGCCACTGAAGCTTTCTTT
cdr3_aa: CAWSIRDRVATEAFF

d_call: -
clone_size: -
j_call: TRBJ1-1
v_call: TRBV2
cdr3_nt: TGTGCCAGCAGGGACACTGAAGCTTTCTTT
cdr3_aa: CASRDTEAFF

d_call: -
clone_size: once
j_call: TRBJ1-1
v_call: TRBV29-1
cdr3_nt: TGCAGCGCTTTCGGGACAACCAACACTGAAGCTTTCTTT
cdr3_aa: CSAFGTTNTEAFF

d_call: TRBD1
clone_size: -
j_call: TRBJ2-5
v_call: TRBV9
cdr3_nt: TGTGCCAGCAGCTCCAGGACAGGAGTGATCGAAGAGACCCAGTACTTC
cdr3_aa: CASSSRTGVIEETQYF

d_call: -
clone_size: few
j_call: TRBJ1-1
v_call: TRBV5-1
cdr3_nt: TGCGCCAGCAGCCCCGGGGGCACTGAAGCTTTCTTT
cdr3_aa: CASSPGGTEAFF

d_call: -
clone_size: -
j_call: TRBJ2-5
v_call: TRBV6-5
cdr3_nt: TGTGCCAGTCGACTCCCAGCGGCGGAGACCCAGTACTTC
cdr3_aa: CASRLPAAETQYF

d_call: -
clone_size: -
j_call: TRBJ1-1
v_call: TRBV11-2
cdr3_nt: TGTGCCAGCAGCTTTGGGTTGCGGCACACTGAAGCTTTCTTT
cdr3_aa: CASSFGLRHTEAFF

d_call: -
clone_size: -
j_call: TRBJ2-3
v_call: TRBV5-6
cdr3_nt: TGTGCCAGCAGCAGGAAACAGGGAGAGTACGGAGATACGCAGTATTTT
cdr3_aa: CASSRKQGEYGDTQYF

d_call: -
clone_size: -
j_call: TRBJ2-3
v_call: TRBV2
cdr3_nt: TGTGCCAGCAGTTTTATAGGAGGATACACAGATACGCAGTATTTT
cdr3_aa: CASSFIGGYTDTQYF

d_call: TRBD1
clone_size: few
j_call: TRBJ1-1
v_call: TRBV29-1
cdr3_nt: TGCAGCGCGACAGGGGGAGGCACTGAAGCTTTCTTT
cdr3_aa: CSATGGGTEAFF

d_call: TRBD1
clone_size: -
j_call: TRBJ1-5
v_call: TRBV2
cdr3_nt: TGTGCCAGCAGACCCGGACAGGGAGGACAGCCCCAGCATTTT
cdr3_aa: CASRPGQGGQPQHF

d_call: TRBD2
clone_size: few
j_call: TRBJ2-2
v_call: TRBV30
cdr3_nt: TGTGCCTGGAGTTTCACGGGACTAGCGGGGGGGCAGCTCACCGGGGAGCTGTTTTTT
cdr3_aa: CAWSFTGLAGGQLTGELFF

d_call: TRBD2
clone_size: once
j_call: TRBJ2-3
v_call: TRBV6-1
cdr3_nt: TGTGCCAGCAGTGTTGATAGCGGGGTGGATACGCAGTATTTT
cdr3_aa: CASSVDSGVDTQYF

d_call: -
clone_size: -
j_call: TRBJ2-6
v_call: TRBV30
cdr3_nt: TGTGCCTGGAGTGTGAGAGCTACTGGGGCCAACGTCCTGACTTTC
cdr3_aa: CAWSVRATGANVLTF

d_call: -
clone_size: -
j_call: TRBJ1-2
v_call: TRBV29-1
cdr3_nt: TGCAGCGTTCGCGGACACGGAGGCTACACCTTC
cdr3_aa: CSVRGHGGYTF

d_call: -
clone_size: -
j_call: TRBJ1-2
v_call: TRBV5-8
cdr3_nt: TGTGCCAGCAGCAGGGACTTCATCCCGGACTATGGCTACACCTTC
cdr3_aa: CASSRDFIPDYGYTF

d_call: TRBD1
clone_size: -
j_call: TRBJ1-2
v_call: TRBV30
cdr3_nt: TGTGCCTGGAGTGTATGGGGACAGGGGCGCGGAGGTCGGGGCTACACCTTC
cdr3_aa: CAWSVWGQGRGGRGYTF

d_call: -
clone_size: -
j_call: TRBJ1-2
v_call: TRBV30
cdr3_nt: TGTGCCTGGAGGTGGGGAGCTAACTATGGCTACACCTTC
cdr3_aa: CAWRWGANYGYTF

d_call: -
clone_size: few
j_call: TRBJ2-5
v_call: TRBV4-1
cdr3_nt: TGCGCCAGCAGCCAAGCGGGGGAGACCCAGTACTTC
cdr3_aa: CASSQAGETQYF

d_call: -
clone_size: -
j_call: TRBJ1-4
v_call: TRBV30
cdr3_nt: TGTGCCTGGAGTGTACACGGGCGGGAAAAACTGTTTTTT
cdr3_aa: CAWSVHGREKLFF

d_call: TRBD1
clone_size: -
j_call: TRBJ1-4
v_call: TRBV30
cdr3_nt: TGTGCCTGGAAGGGACAGGGACGCGAAAAACTGTTTTTT
cdr3_aa: CAWKGQGREKLFF

d_call: -
clone_size: -
j_call: TRBJ2-1
v_call: TRBV27
cdr3_nt: TGTGCCAGCAGTTTATCTCACGTAAGCAATGAGCAGTTCTTC
cdr3_aa: CASSLSHVSNEQFF

d_call: -
clone_size: few
j_call: TRBJ2-5
v_call: TRBV19
cdr3_nt: TGTGCCAGTAGGGTCGGGGGTCCCCTCCAAGAGACCCAGTACTTC
cdr3_aa: CASRVGGPLQETQYF

d_call: -
clone_size: -
j_call: TRBJ1-5
v_call: TRBV30
cdr3_nt: TGTGCCTGGTCTCAGGGCGTTAGCCAGCCCCAGCATTTT
cdr3_aa: CAWSQGVSQPQHF

d_call: -
clone_size: -
j_call: TRBJ2-7
v_call: TRBV9
cdr3_nt: TGTGCCAGCAGCGTAGGACCCAGGACTACCTACGAGCAGTACTTC
cdr3_aa: CASSVGPRTTYEQYF

d_call: -
clone_size: -
j_call: TRBJ1-1
v_call: TRBV19
cdr3_nt: TGTGCCAGTAGTATCCCGGGATCCACTGAAGCTTTCTTT
cdr3_aa: CASSIPGSTEAFF

d_call: TRBD2
clone_size: -
j_call: TRBJ2-3
v_call: TRBV4-2
cdr3_nt: TGTGCCAGCAGCCAAGATCGGCGGGGGGGAACAGATACGCAGTATTTT
cdr3_aa: CASSQDRRGGTDTQYF

d_call: TRBD1
clone_size: -
j_call: TRBJ2-7
v_call: TRBV19
cdr3_nt: TGTGCCAGTAGATACGGACAGGGGCAAACCTACGAGCAGTACTTC
cdr3_aa: CASRYGQGQTYEQYF

d_call: -
clone_size: -
j_call: TRBJ1-2
v_call: TRBV30
cdr3_nt: TGTGCCTGGCTCGCCGACGGTAACTATGGCTACACCTTC
cdr3_aa: CAWLADGNYGYTF

d_call: -
clone_size: -
j_call: TRBJ1-2
v_call: TRBV30
cdr3_nt: TGTGCCTGGAGTGTAGGGGCAGGGGTTTCCTTC
cdr3_aa: CAWSVGAGVSF

d_call: TRBD1
clone_size: -
j_call: TRBJ1-4
v_call: TRBV18
cdr3_nt: TGTGCCAGCTCACCCTCCGGGACAGGGGTCGAAAAACTGTTTTTT
cdr3_aa: CASSPSGTGVEKLFF

d_call: TRBD1
clone_size: -
j_call: TRBJ1-2
v_call: TRBV5-1
cdr3_nt: TGCGCCAGCAGCAGGGACAGGATGGGCGGCTACACCTTC
cdr3_aa: CASSRDRMGGYTF